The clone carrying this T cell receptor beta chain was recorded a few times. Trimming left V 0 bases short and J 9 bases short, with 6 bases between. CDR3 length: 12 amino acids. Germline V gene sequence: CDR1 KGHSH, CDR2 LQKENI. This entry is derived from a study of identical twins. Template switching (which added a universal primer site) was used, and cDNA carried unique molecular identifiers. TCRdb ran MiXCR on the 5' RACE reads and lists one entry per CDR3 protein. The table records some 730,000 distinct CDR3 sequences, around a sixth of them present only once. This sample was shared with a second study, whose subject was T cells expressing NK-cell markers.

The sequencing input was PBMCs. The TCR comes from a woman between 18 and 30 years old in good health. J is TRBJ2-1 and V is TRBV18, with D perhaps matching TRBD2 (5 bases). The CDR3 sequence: CASSPPAGEQFF. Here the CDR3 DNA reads TGTGCCAGCTCACCACCGGCGGGTGAGCAGTTCTTC.